This T cell receptor (beta chain) is drawn from a study of CD8 T cells in ankylosing spondylitis. Study-wide findings and caveats: Certain motif variants had earlier appeared in reactive arthritis synovial fluid and blood. Seemingly characteristic of ankylosing spondylitis blood was a TCR beta motif consisting of under ten highly homologous variants. Those disease-linked clones were CD8+; they were also relatively rare in peripheral blood.

V was cut by 6 bases and J by 0 bases, with 19 bases left in between. This CDR3 spans 16 amino acids. Germline values: CDR1 SQVTM, CDR2 ANQGSEA. A quantitative 5'-RACE method, one with molecular barcodes, was used to make TCR beta libraries. TCRdb independently ran MiXCR on the 5' RACE reads; one entry per CDR3 protein. This sample has about 700,000 distinct CDR3 sequences, with over 15% found just once. This clonotype was observed a few times. The antigen remains unidentified. The sample comprised blood, either unsorted or a sorted T cell fraction (not recorded which). The clonotype originates from a male donor with ankylosing spondylitis. V and J are TRBV29-1 and TRBJ2-3; D uncertain. CDR3 sequence: CSVQTGPQFSTDTQYF. The CDR3, as DNA: TGCAGCGTCCAGACCGGACCGCAGTTTAGCACAGATACGCAGTATTTT.